These T cell receptor beta chains were read from a single sample in a study of identical twins. Via MiXCR, TCRdb re-called the 5' RACE reads, giving one row per CDR3 protein. The data show about 530,000 distinct CDR3 sequences, over 12% seen once. These data were also filed under a second study, of yellow fever vaccine responses in identical twins.

The sample taken for sequencing was CD4+ T cells sorted from blood. The receptors were sampled from a woman aged 18-29 years in good health. The CDR3 runs from the conserved cysteine through the conserved F or W. The order of the fields is CDR3 length, V gene, J gene, CDR3 protein.

16	TRBV4-2	TRBJ2-2	CASSQDLPRGTGELFF
14	TRBV5-1	TRBJ1-5	CASSWTGSGEPQHF
16	TRBV12-3/TRBV12-4	TRBJ2-2	CASSPGSGRWGGELFF
14	TRBV12-3/TRBV12-4	TRBJ1-1	CASSLDRTTPEAFF
15	TRBV20-1	TRBJ2-1	CSARDSWTPYNEQFF
11	TRBV29-1	TRBJ1-1	CSVAWGTEAFF
13	TRBV20-1	TRBJ2-7	CSARGQGVYEQYF
14	TRBV11-2	TRBJ2-3	CASSLEGVTDTQYF
14	TRBV6-5	TRBJ1-5	CASSYQTGNQPQHF
14	TRBV6-2/TRBV6-3	TRBJ2-2	CASTYYAGPGELFF
13	TRBV6-5	TRBJ2-2	CASRYRGGGELFF
13	TRBV11-2	TRBJ1-1	CASSGRRGTEAFF
14	TRBV9	TRBJ2-3	CASSGTSATDTQYF
11	TRBV20-1	TRBJ2-5	CSASQQETQYF
14	TRBV10-3	TRBJ2-1	CAISETSGGNEQFF
12	TRBV7-9	TRBJ2-3	CASSSLAVTQYF
17	TRBV4-1	TRBJ2-6	CASSQPLLISGANVLTF
16	TRBV7-9	TRBJ2-1	CASSQDGTGGGNEQFF
12	TRBV20-1	TRBJ2-5	CSALAGAETQYF
19	TRBV5-1	TRBJ2-4	CASSQGLAGEGGAKNIQYF
13	TRBV3-1	TRBJ1-2	CASSQKATYGYTF
12	TRBV28	TRBJ1-1	CASGSFRAEAFF
14	TRBV28	TRBJ1-5	CASSAPQERQLQHF
17	TRBV6-5	TRBJ2-6	CASSYGRGVSGANVLTF
13	TRBV12-3/TRBV12-4	TRBJ2-1	CASSPPQGNEQFF
11	TRBV29-1	TRBJ1-1	CSVEANTEAFF
16	TRBV5-1	TRBJ1-1	CASSLQLGARNTEAFF
13	TRBV5-1	TRBJ2-2	CASSLEGAGELFF
13	TRBV18	TRBJ2-7	CASSPIQGYEQYF
13	TRBV3-1	TRBJ2-1	CASSQVTLEGQFF
14	TRBV6-5	TRBJ1-1	CASSYRIENTEAFF
17	TRBV5-6	TRBJ1-5	CASSFRSTGFSNQPQHF
14	TRBV7-9	TRBJ2-7	CASSPSQGVYEQYF
14	TRBV18	TRBJ2-7	CASSQTYRDYEQYF
16	TRBV21-1	TRBJ2-5	CASSKVSGPYQETQYF
16	TRBV7-2	TRBJ2-5	CASSLFGGSGQETQYF
17	TRBV25-1	TRBJ2-3	CASSDWTSGASTDTQYF
18	TRBV6-1	TRBJ2-1	CASRPRDFLRDAYNEQFF
15	TRBV5-1	TRBJ2-1	CASSFLGGGYNEQFF
15	TRBV10-3	TRBJ2-3	CAIRRGTGETDTQYF
15	TRBV3-1	TRBJ2-1	CASSQDLSGANEQFF